This TCR beta chain is from a study of T cell repertoires in cytomegalovirus infection. V gave up 6 bases and J gave up 3 bases, with 12 bases separating them. The CDR3 covers 14 residues. Per germline, CDR1 MNHNS and CDR2 SASEGT. This clonotype was observed many times. TCRdb passed the reads through MiXCR, listing each CDR3 protein once. There are 250,000 to 300,000 distinct CDR3 sequences in the sample; about a sixth occur only once, and more than 45% lies in the top ten. Sequences were obtained from CD8+ T cells from PBMCs. This TCR derives from a human donor in good health (CMV status not recorded). Some clones in this sample may be carry-over from other donors' samples. The chain combines TRBV6-1 with TRBJ2-1; D tentatively reads TRBD1 or TRBD2 (5 bases each). The CDR3 sequence: CASSSGTGYNEQFF. The CDR3 coding sequence is TGTGCCAGCAGCTCCGGGACCGGCTACAATGAGCAGTTCTTC.